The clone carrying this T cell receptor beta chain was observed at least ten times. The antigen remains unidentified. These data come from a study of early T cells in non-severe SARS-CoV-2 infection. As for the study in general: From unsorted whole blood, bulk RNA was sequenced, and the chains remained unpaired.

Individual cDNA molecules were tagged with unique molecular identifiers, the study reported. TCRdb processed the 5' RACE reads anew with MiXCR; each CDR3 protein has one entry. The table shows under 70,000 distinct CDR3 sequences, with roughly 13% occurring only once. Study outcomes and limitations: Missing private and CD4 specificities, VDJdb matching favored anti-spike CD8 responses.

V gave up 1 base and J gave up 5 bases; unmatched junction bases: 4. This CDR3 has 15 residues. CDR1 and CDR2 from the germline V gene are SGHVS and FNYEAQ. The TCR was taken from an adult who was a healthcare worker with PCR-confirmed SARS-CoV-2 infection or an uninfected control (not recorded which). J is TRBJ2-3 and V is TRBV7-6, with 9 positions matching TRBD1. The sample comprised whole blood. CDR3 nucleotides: TGTGCCAGCAGCTTAGGGGACAGGGTGAAAGATACGCAGTATTTT. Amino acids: CASSLGDRVKDTQYF. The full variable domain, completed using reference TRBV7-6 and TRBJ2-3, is GAGVSQSPRYKVTKRGQDVALRCDPISGHVSLYWYRQALGQGPEFLTYFNYEAQQDKSGLPNDRFSAERPEGSISTLTIQRTEQRDSAMYRCASSLGDRVKDTQYFGPGTRLTVL.